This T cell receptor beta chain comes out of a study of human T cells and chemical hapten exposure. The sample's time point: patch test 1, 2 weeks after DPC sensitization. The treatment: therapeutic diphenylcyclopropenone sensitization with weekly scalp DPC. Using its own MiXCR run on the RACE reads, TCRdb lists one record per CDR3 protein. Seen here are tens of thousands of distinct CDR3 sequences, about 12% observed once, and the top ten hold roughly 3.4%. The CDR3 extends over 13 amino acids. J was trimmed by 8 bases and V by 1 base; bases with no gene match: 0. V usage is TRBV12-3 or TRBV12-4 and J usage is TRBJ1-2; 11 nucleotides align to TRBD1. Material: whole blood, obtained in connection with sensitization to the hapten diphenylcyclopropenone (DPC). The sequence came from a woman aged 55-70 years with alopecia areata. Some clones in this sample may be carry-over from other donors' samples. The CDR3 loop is CASSLGTGGGYTF. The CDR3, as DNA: TGTGCCAGCAGTTTAGGGACAGGGGGCGGCTACACCTTC.